The sample holds many counts of the clone carrying this T cell receptor (beta chain). Its antigen is as yet unknown. J was trimmed by 5 bases and V by 6 bases; bases with no gene match: 11. The CDR3 loop spans 16 amino acids. This specimen comes from a study of T cell repertoires in cytomegalovirus infection. Study information: A matching HLA type, together with CMV infection, was signaled by public TCR beta signatures. Findings of the study overall: Using cumulative public TCR beta family frequency, the authors identified those who carried CMV together with the relevant HLA. Within the response measured ex vivo, HLA-C-restricted CMV-specific TCR beta clonotypes were dominant.

TCRdb independently ran MiXCR on the reads; one entry per CDR3 protein. The sample comprises around 140,000 distinct CDR3 sequences, about 6.3% of which are singletons, and approximately 19% rests with the top ten. This rearrangement joins TRBV12-3 or TRBV12-4 to TRBJ2-1; 9 bases line up with TRBD2. The TCR originated in a human donor in good health (CMV status not recorded). Some clones in this sample may be carry-over from other donors' samples. The material sequenced was PBMCs. The CDR3 region is CASSPWGKRGDNEQFF. The DNA of the CDR3 is TGTGCCAGCAGCCCGTGGGGAAAGCGGGGGGACAATGAGCAGTTCTTC.